The 4 T cell receptor beta chains given below trace back to one sample, sequenced in a study of blood T cell repertoires in COVID-19. Generated by immunoSEQ multiplex PCR, the TCRdb table keeps only in-frame clones and is missing some. The sample holds about 330,000 clones, roughly 90% seen once. The specimen sequenced was peripheral blood. Receptor source: a woman between 50 and 59 years old with active or convalescent COVID-19.

The V and J genes are TRBV29-1 and TRBJ1-1; D gene uncertain. From germline, CDR1 is SQVTM and CDR2 ANQGSEA. V was pared by 0 bases and J by 7 bases, with 9 bases between. The CDR3 consists of 12 residues. CDR3 sequence (DNA): TGCAGCGTTGAAGATCCGGGAAGTGAAGCTTTCTTT. This sequence encodes CSVEDPGSEAFF.

The rearrangement links TRBV7-3 to TRBJ1-2, with D perhaps matching TRBD1 (5 bases). This CDR3 region has 14 residues. Looked up from germline, CDR1 is SGHTA and CDR2 is FQGTGA. V lost 5 bases to trimming and J lost 0 bases, with 10 bases between them. CDR3 sequence reads: CASSPSGANYGYTF. The CDR3 nucleotides read TGTGCCAGCAGCCCATCGGGGGCTAACTATGGCTACACCTTC.

V and J are TRBV4-1 and TRBJ1-3; TRBD1 aligns across 10 bases. J lost 8 bases, V lost 0 bases, and 4 bases had no gene match. Looked up from germline, CDR1 is MGHRA and CDR2 is YSYEKL. The CDR3 totals 15 residues. The CDR3 DNA is TGCGCCAGCAGCCAAGAGACAGGGGGCGAATACACCATATATTTT. Translation gives CASSQETGGEYTIYF.

The chain couples TRBV19 to TRBJ1-5, with D possibly being TRBD1 (6 bases). V lost 3 bases to trimming and J lost 0 bases, with 9 bases between them. The germline gives CDR1 LNHDA, CDR2 SQIVND (reference sequence). The CDR3 sequence is 15 residues long. CDR3 region: CASSIVGASNQPQHF. Written as DNA, the CDR3 is TGTGCCAGTAGTATTGTGGGGGCTAGCAATCAGCCCCAGCATTTT.